These T cell receptor beta chains were read from a single sample in a study of shared clonotypes between healthy human individuals. Sequenced by immunoSEQ multiplex PCR; TCRdb stores in-frame clones only, minus some. The data show approximately 1.9 million clones, approximately 92% seen once. Specimen: naive CD8+ T cells from PBMCs. The receptors originated from a man aged 18 to 30 in good health. Some clones in this sample may be carry-over from other donors' samples. Each CDR3 is given with its conserved first and last residue. D genes are given only for firm matches. Clone size is stated in some rows and not others, as once, few, many or a class when expanded.

V	J	size	D	CDR3	DNA
TRBV10-3	TRBJ1-1	-	-	CAISEAATANTEAFF	TGTGCCATCAGTGAAGCCGCGACAGCGAACACTGAAGCTTTCTTT
TRBV28	TRBJ2-2	-	TRBD2	CASSRRLAPGELFF	TGTGCCAGCAGTCGTAGACTAGCACCGGGGGAGCTGTTTTTT
TRBV19	TRBJ1-1	-	-	CAVRGWNTEAFF	TGTGCCGTCCGGGGATGGAACACTGAAGCTTTCTTT
TRBV27	TRBJ1-1	-	-	CASSTLSMNTEAFF	TGTGCCAGCAGTACGCTGTCCATGAACACTGAAGCTTTCTTT
TRBV9	TRBJ2-5	-	-	CASSAAGTGIQETQYF	TGTGCCAGCAGCGCCGCCGGGACTGGGATACAAGAGACCCAGTACTTC
TRBV28	TRBJ2-1	-	-	CASSSLGAYNEQFF	TGTGCCAGCAGCTCCCTGGGAGCCTACAATGAGCAGTTCTTC
TRBV28	TRBJ2-7	once	-	CASSSDGTELYEQYF	TGTGCCAGCAGTTCCGACGGGACGGAGCTATACGAGCAGTACTTC
TRBV2	TRBJ2-3	-	-	CASNLGGPDTQYF	TGTGCCAGTAACCTGGGTGGTCCAGATACGCAGTATTTT
TRBV7-9	TRBJ1-2	-	-	CASSPEGRPGIYGYTF	TGTGCCAGCAGTCCTGAGGGGCGGCCGGGAATATATGGCTACACCTTC
TRBV29-1	TRBJ1-5	-	-	CSVEDWDTHSNQPQHF	TGCAGCGTTGAAGACTGGGACACCCATAGCAATCAGCCCCAGCATTTT
TRBV27	TRBJ2-2	-	TRBD2	CASSHSGIGSGELFF	TGTGCCAGCAGTCATAGCGGGATAGGGAGCGGGGAGCTGTTTTTT
TRBV9	TRBJ2-1	-	TRBD2	CASSVRESSYNEQFF	TGTGCCAGCAGCGTGCGGGAGAGCTCCTACAATGAGCAGTTCTTC
TRBV2	TRBJ2-7	-	TRBD1	CASSELGTGSSYEQYF	TGTGCCAGCAGTGAACTAGGGACAGGGAGCTCCTACGAGCAGTACTTC
TRBV28	TRBJ1-4	-	-	CASSLFQFNDEKLFF	TGTGCCAGCAGTTTATTCCAGTTCAATGATGAAAAACTGTTTTTT
TRBV28	TRBJ2-1	once	-	CASSLRASVYEQFF	TGTGCCAGCAGTTTACGGGCCTCAGTGTATGAGCAGTTCTTC
TRBV7-9	TRBJ2-1	-	-	CASIDSSYNEQFF	TGTGCCAGCATCGACAGCTCCTACAATGAGCAGTTCTTC
TRBV19	TRBJ1-2	-	-	CASSIGAQGYTF	TGTGCCAGTAGTATAGGGGCCCAAGGCTACACCTTC
TRBV7-8	TRBJ2-3	-	-	CASRGLRADTQYF	TGTGCCTCGAGGGGGTTACGGGCAGATACGCAGTATTTT
TRBV15	TRBJ1-1	-	-	CATSPRGNTEAFF	TGTGCCACCAGCCCCCGCGGGAACACTGAAGCTTTCTTT
TRBV7-2	TRBJ2-1	few	-	CASRDYNEQFF	TGTGCCAGCCGTGACTACAATGAGCAGTTCTTC
TRBV5-6	TRBJ1-6	-	-	CASSPGEASPLHF	TGTGCCAGCAGCCCAGGGGAAGCTTCACCCCTCCACTTT
TRBV4-1	TRBJ2-5	-	TRBD1	CASSQEGQGAMSPTQYF	TGCGCCAGCAGCCAAGAAGGTCAGGGGGCGATGTCACCGACCCAGTACTTC